What follows are 30 T cell receptor beta chains derived from one specimen sequenced in a study of T cell repertoires in cytomegalovirus infection. These receptors' antigens are unknown. TCRdb re-called the reads with MiXCR, one entry per CDR3 protein. The sample records about 920,000 distinct CDR3 sequences, 30% to 40% being singletons. The sequenced sample was cultured CD8+ T cells from PBMCs, obtained from culture after CMV antigen stimulation. The receptors stem from a human donor in good health (CMV status not recorded). Some clones in this sample may be carry-over from other donors' samples.

The CDR3 DNA sequence: TGTGCCAGCAGCGCCGGGACTAGCGGCTTCAACGAGCAGTACGTC. It yields the protein CASSAGTSGFNEQYV. The rearrangement joins TRBV13 to TRBJ2-7; TRBD2 matches 11 bases. The CDR3 length is 15 residues. The junction had 8 bases not matched to a gene; V was cut back by 5 bases and J by 5 bases. Germline CDR1 and CDR2: PRHDT and FYEKMQ (reference sequence).

Many counts were recorded for this clonotype. The gene calls are TRBV29-1 and TRBJ2-3; D is uncertain. The V gene's germline CDR1 is SQVTM and CDR2 ANQGSEA. Deletions cut 2 bases from V and 5 bases from J, with 17 bases between. The CDR3 extends over 15 amino acids. The CDR3 region has the DNA TGCAGCGTTGAAAGGCTAGTAGGCATTGGAGATACGCAGTATTTT. This translates into CSVERLVGIGDTQYF.

This clonotype was detected only a few times. The chain links TRBV4-1 to TRBJ2-2; a weak D match, TRBD2 (7 bases). Trimming removed 0 bases from V and 4 bases from J, with 12 bases in between. CDR1 and CDR2 (germline): MGHRA, YSYEKL. The CDR3 consists of 16 residues. This CDR3 is CASSQEGGPSTGELFF. DNA of the CDR3: TGCGCCAGCAGCCAAGAGGGGGGGCCAAGCACCGGGGAGCTGTTTTTT.

This rearrangement joins TRBV5-1 to TRBJ1-1, with D unresolved. CDR1 is SGHRS, CDR2 YFSETQ, per germline. CDR3 length equals 15 residues. V gave up 0 bases and J gave up 0 bases, with 9 bases separating them. The CDR3 is CASSLARPMNTEAFF. Here the CDR3 DNA reads TGCGCCAGCAGCTTGGCCCGCCCCATGAACACTGAAGCTTTCTTT. The full variable domain, in which reference TRBV5-1 and TRBJ1-1 provide the parts outside the CDR3, is KAGVTQTPRYLIKTRGQQVTLSCSPISGHRSVSWYQQTPGQGLQFLFEYFSETQRNKGNFPGRFSGRQFSNSRSEMNVSTLELGDSALYLCASSLARPMNTEAFFGQGTRLTVV.

This chain links TRBV5-1 with TRBJ2-1; D unresolved. Germline V gives CDR1 SGHRS, CDR2 YFSETQ. CDR3 length: 15 amino acids. Trimming took 2 bases from V and 0 from J, leaving 9 bases between them. Written as DNA, the CDR3 is TGCGCCAGCAGCTTATACGGAGACTCCTACAATGAGCAGTTCTTC. Protein product: CASSLYGDSYNEQFF. The complete variable domain, with remaining parts taken from reference TRBV5-1 and TRBJ2-1, reads KAGVTQTPRYLIKTRGQQVTLSCSPISGHRSVSWYQQTPGQGLQFLFEYFSETQRNKGNFPGRFSGRQFSNSRSEMNVSTLELGDSALYLCASSLYGDSYNEQFFGPGTRLTVL.

This clonotype has more than one count but fewer than ten. The chain carries TRBV12-3 or TRBV12-4 and TRBJ2-2, with 10 bases matching TRBD1. Trimming at V came to 4 bases and at J to 2 bases, leaving 10 bases not matched to a gene. The CDR3 has 18 residues. CDR3 region: CASSSLFGTGDNTGELFF. For the CDR3, the DNA is TGTGCCAGCAGTTCGCTCTTCGGGACAGGGGACAACACCGGGGAGCTGTTTTTT.

CDR3 in DNA: TGTGCCATCAGTGAGGACGGATATAGCAATCAGCCCCAGCATTTT. This codes for CAISEDGYSNQPQHF. The rearrangement uses TRBV10-3 and TRBJ1-5; D is ambiguous. The germline CDR1 and CDR2 sequences are ENHRY and SYGVKD. Trimming cost V 2 bases and J 0 bases, with 8 bases left between them. This CDR3 has 15 amino acids.

This clonotype was seen more than once but under ten times. The chain is built from TRBV5-5 and TRBJ2-3, with 7 bases aligning to TRBD1. The germline V gene encodes CDR1 SGHKS and CDR2 YYEKEE (reference sequence). The CDR3 consists of 15 residues. V shed 4 bases and J 1 base; nucleotides not matched to a gene: 6. The CDR3 nucleotides read TGTGCCAGCAGCCGGGAAAGGGGGCGCACAGATACGCAGTATTTT. Encoded protein: CASSRERGRTDTQYF.

In this sample, this clonotype turned up many times. The chain recombines TRBV28 with TRBJ1-1; D is possibly TRBD1 (5 bases). V gave up 7 bases and J gave up 6 bases, with 9 bases separating them. The germline V gene has CDR1 MDHEN and CDR2 SYDVKM. This CDR3 has 11 residues. The CDR3 bases are TGTGCCAGCATCCTGGGGGCTGAAGCTTTCTTT. This gives the protein CASILGAEAFF. The full variable domain, rest sourced from reference TRBV28 and TRBJ1-1, is DVKVTQSSRYLVKRTGEKVFLECVQDMDHENMFWYRQDPGLGLRLIYFSYDVKMKEKGDIPEGYSVSREKKERFSLILESASTNQTSMYLCASILGAEAFFGQGTRLTVV.

This clonotype occurred a few times. This chain connects TRBV27 to TRBJ1-5; the D is unclear. The V and J ends lost 9 bases and 5 bases respectively, with 8 bases between them. The CDR3 is made up of 11 amino acids. Germline CDR1 is MNHEY and CDR2 is SMNVEV (reference sequence). Here the CDR3 DNA reads TGTGCCAGTATCCCCGATCAGCCCCAGCATTTT. This codes for CASIPDQPQHF.

The chain employs TRBV4-1 and TRBJ2-5; no reliable D call. Germline loops: CDR1 MGHRA, CDR2 YSYEKL. Trimming removed 1 base at V and 1 base at J, with 7 bases between. The CDR3 totals 14 residues. The CDR3 DNA follows: TGCGCCAGCAGCCAAGTTGGAGCCCAAGAGACCCAGTACTTC. Translating it yields CASSQVGAQETQYF.

This clonotype was counted many times. The V and J genes are TRBV15 and TRBJ2-2; tentative D call: TRBD2 (7 bases). Per the germline V gene, CDR1 is LNHNV and CDR2 is YYDKDF (reference sequence). The CDR3 totals 17 residues. The ends were cut back, 1 base at V and 5 bases at J, with 17 bases in the middle. DNA for the CDR3: TGTGCCACCAGCAGAGGTGGATGGGGGGGGCCAACCGGGGAGCTGTTTTTT. Translating it yields CATSRGGWGGPTGELFF.

J is TRBJ2-1 and V is TRBV7-6, with unresolved D. The CDR3 is made up of 15 amino acids. Trimming cost V 3 bases and J 7 bases, with 16 bases left between them. CDR1 is SGHVS and CDR2 is FNYEAQ in the germline V gene. The CDR3, as DNA: TGTGCCAGCAGCTTGAGCCAATACAATGGTAATGAGCAGTTCTTC. Residues: CASSLSQYNGNEQFF.

This clonotype was seen more than once but under ten times. The chain carries TRBV11-2 and TRBJ1-3, with D hard to call. Germline V gives CDR1 SGHAT, CDR2 FQNNGV. Trimming cost V 2 bases and J 5 bases, with 13 bases left between them. The CDR3 length is 15 residues. The CDR3, as DNA: TGTGCCAGCAGCTTAACCGACATCCCCCGAAACACCATATATTTT. The encoded protein is CASSLTDIPRNTIYF.

The genes are TRBV5-6 and TRBJ1-1; D unclear. V was trimmed by 4 bases and J by 0 bases, leaving 7 bases between them. Germline V gene data show CDR1 as SGHDT and CDR2 as YYEEEE. The CDR3 spans 13 residues. This chain's CDR3 is CASSGSVNTEAFF. The CDR3 DNA sequence: TGTGCCAGCAGCGGCTCGGTGAACACTGAAGCTTTCTTT. The whole variable domain, filled in from reference TRBV5-6 and TRBJ1-1, reads DAGVTQSPTHLIKTRGQQVTLRCSPKSGHDTVSWYQQALGQGPQFIFQYYEEEERQRGNFPDRFSGHQFPNYSSELNVNALLLGDSALYLCASSGSVNTEAFFGQGTRLTVV.

This clonotype was counted only a few times. The chain carries TRBV6-5 and TRBJ1-1; 7 bases match TRBD1. The junction had 9 bases not matched to a gene; V was cut back by 5 bases and J by 3 bases. The CDR3 runs 15 residues. CDR1 and CDR2 (germline): MNHEY, SVGAGI. The chain's CDR3 is CASSPSVGGYTEAFF. The CDR3, as DNA: TGTGCCAGCAGTCCTTCGGTAGGGGGCTACACTGAAGCTTTCTTT.

This clonotype has just a few counts. The rearrangement links TRBV7-9 to TRBJ2-2; D assignment may be TRBD1 or TRBD2 (5 bases each). CDR1 is SEHNR, CDR2 FQNEAQ, per germline (reference sequence). This CDR3 has 14 residues. V gave up 1 base and J gave up 6 bases, with 9 bases separating them. The CDR3 region is CASSLGGVAGELFF. As DNA, the CDR3 is TGTGCCAGCAGCTTAGGAGGGGTCGCCGGGGAGCTGTTTTTT.

The chain is built from TRBV11-2 and TRBJ2-3; possibly TRBD1 or TRBD2 for D (5 bases each). There are 13 residues in the CDR3. Germline assignment: CDR1 SGHAT and CDR2 FQNNGV. Trimming cost V 6 bases and J 8 bases, with 15 bases left between them. The CDR3: CASSPDSRGTQYF. CDR3 sequence (DNA): TGTGCCAGCAGTCCTGACAGTCGGGGTACGCAGTATTTT.

At least ten counts were recorded for this clonotype. The rearrangement uses TRBV7-9 and TRBJ2-2; D is undetermined. This CDR3 spans 13 amino acids. CDR1 is SEHNR and CDR2 is FQNEAQ in the germline V gene (reference sequence). The ends were cut back, 7 bases at V and 1 base at J, with 7 bases in the middle. DNA of the CDR3: TGTGCCAGCACCCCAAGGAACACCGGGGAGCTGTTTTTT. This translates into CASTPRNTGELFF.

Ten or more counts support this clonotype. The chain employs TRBV7-8 and TRBJ2-3; weak D call: TRBD2 (6 bases). The CDR3 runs 15 residues. V lost 5 bases to trimming and J lost 0 bases, with 12 bases between them. The germline CDR1 and CDR2 sequences are SGHVS and FQNEAQ. The CDR3 reads CASSPTRGSTDTQYF. The DNA of the CDR3 is TGTGCCAGCAGCCCCACTCGGGGGAGCACAGATACGCAGTATTTT. The variable domain in full, with the rest retrieved from reference TRBV7-8 and TRBJ2-3, is GAGVSQSPRYKVAKRGQDVALRCDPISGHVSLFWYQQALGQGPEFLTYFQNEAQLDKSGLPSDRFFAERPEGSVSTLKIQRTQQEDSAVYLCASSPTRGSTDTQYFGPGTRLTVL.

V is TRBV28 and J is TRBJ2-5, with D tentatively TRBD1 (7 bases). CDR3 size: 14 residues. V shed 2 bases and J shed 5 bases, with 12 bases lying between them. CDR1 is MDHEN, CDR2 SYDVKM, per germline. CDR3 bases: TGTGCCAGCAGTTTAGCGGGACAGCCGGAGACCCAGTACTTC. Encoded protein: CASSLAGQPETQYF.

This clonotype was found a few times. The chain links TRBV7-9 to TRBJ2-7, with 10 bases aligning to TRBD1. The CDR3 spans 14 residues. The V and J ends lost 5 bases and 7 bases, in that order; junction bases with no gene match: 8. Germline assignment: CDR1 SEHNR and CDR2 FQNEAQ (reference sequence). The CDR3 DNA reads TGTGCCAGCAGCGGCCGGGACAGGGGCGGAGAGCAGTACTTC. Translation gives CASSGRDRGGEQYF.

The chain uses TRBV14 and TRBJ1-2; TRBD1 matches 7 bases. The CDR3 sequence is 14 residues long. Germline trimming cut 6 bases from V and 4 bases from J; bases unmatched to any gene: 8. Germline CDR1 and CDR2: SGHDN and FVKESK. In nucleotides, the CDR3 is TGTGCCAGCAGAGCGACAGGGTTCGGCTATGGCTACACCTTC. This codes for CASRATGFGYGYTF.

This clonotype has more than one count but fewer than ten. The V gene is TRBV6-2 or TRBV6-3, the J gene TRBJ1-1; D is unresolved. In germline, CDR1 is MNHEY, CDR2 SVGEGT. The CDR3 length is 13 residues. V lost 9 bases and J 0 bases, leaving 11 bases between the germline ends. CDR3 protein: CASTDLLNTEAFF. CDR3 DNA sequence: TGTGCCAGTACGGACCTGCTGAACACTGAAGCTTTCTTT.

The rearrangement links TRBV5-5 to TRBJ2-1, with 7 bases fitting TRBD1. Germline values: CDR1 SGHKS, CDR2 YYEKEE (reference sequence). The CDR3 length is 14 residues. V dropped 7 bases and J dropped 0; count of bases not matched to a gene: 4. This CDR3 reads CASVGTDSYNEQFF. In DNA form, the CDR3 reads TGTGCCAGCGTCGGGACAGACTCCTACAATGAGCAGTTCTTC.

This clonotype was seen only once. The chain combines TRBV29-1 with TRBJ2-2; a weak D match, TRBD1 (5 bases). Germline V gene data show CDR1 as SQVTM and CDR2 as ANQGSEA. This CDR3 is built from 16 residues. V was shortened by 0 bases and J by 0 bases, with 11 bases between the two germline ends. The CDR3 region has the DNA TGCAGCGTTGAAGAGGTGGGCAGGGCGAACACCGGGGAGCTGTTTTTT. This encodes CSVEEVGRANTGELFF.

This clonotype came up a few times. The chain employs TRBV27 and TRBJ2-3; 7 bases fit TRBD1. V was clipped by 5 bases and J by 0 bases; unmatched bases: 8. Germline lookup yields CDR1 MNHEY and CDR2 SMNVEV (reference sequence). The CDR3 covers 16 residues. CDR3 DNA sequence: TGTGCCAGCAGTGCCTCCACGACAGGGAGCACAGATACGCAGTATTTT. It codes for CASSASTTGSTDTQYF.

This clonotype has just a few counts. V is TRBV5-1 and J is TRBJ1-1, with 12 bases fitting TRBD1. CDR1 and CDR2 from the germline V gene are SGHRS and YFSETQ. V was clipped by 3 bases and J by 3 bases; unmatched bases: 9. The CDR3 is made up of 17 amino acids. DNA of the CDR3: TGCGCCAGCAGCTCCGTCCGGGACAGGGGGCCGGACACTGAAGCTTTCTTT. It encodes CASSSVRDRGPDTEAFF.

V is TRBV3-1 and J is TRBJ1-5, with D possibly being TRBD1 (6 bases). Trimming pared 4 bases from V and 7 bases from J, leaving 17 bases between. Germline assignment: CDR1 LGHDT and CDR2 YNNKEL (reference sequence). The CDR3 has 15 residues. CDR3 coding DNA: TGTGCCAGCAGCCCATTAAGGGGGAATCTCCAGCCCCAGCATTTT. Translation gives CASSPLRGNLQPQHF.

This clonotype has at least ten counts. The chain has TRBV24-1 and TRBJ1-2; no clear D gene. The germline V gene encodes CDR1 KGHDR and CDR2 SFDVKD. The CDR3 contains 13 residues. V was shortened by 3 bases and J by 3 bases, with 7 bases between the two germline ends. CDR3 amino acids: CATSDGLHYGYTF. The DNA of the CDR3 is TGTGCCACCAGTGATGGACTCCACTATGGCTACACCTTC.